Presented here are 3 T cell receptor beta chains from one specimen sequenced in a study of tumor-infiltrating lymphocytes in primary liver carcinoma. Both RNA and DNA were isolated together from around 20-30 mg of bulk tissue that had not been sorted. Priming with a constant-region primer yielded TCR beta cDNA from roughly 500 ng total RNA. ARM-PCR, slightly modified, supplied the TCR beta libraries through three nested multiplex PCR rounds. Each of the first two PCR rounds ran roughly 9 cycles with TRBV1-TRBV30 forward and C-beta reverse primers. Each CDR3 protein gets one entry after TCRdb re-called the multiplex PCR reads with MiXCR. There are some 21,000 distinct CDR3 sequences in the sample; nearly 80% occur only once, and around two fifths lies in the top ten. The sample consisted of liver tumor tissue from sampling region 1. Subset specified: tumor region T1, superior pole. These receptors were obtained from a woman in her thirties with primary liver carcinoma and hepatitis B virus infection.

The chain couples TRBV11-2 to TRBJ2-7; TRBD2 is a possible D gene (5 bases). Per the germline V gene, CDR1 is SGHAT and CDR2 is FQNNGV. CDR3 size: 14 residues. V was cut by 8 bases and J by 6 bases, with 20 bases left in between. The CDR3 nucleotides read TGTGCCAGCGGCCGCTTCGGGATAGAGGGCGAGCAGTACTTC. It yields the protein CASGRFGIEGEQYF.

Turning to this clonotype: Likely a read error: the CDR3 ends without its conserved phenylalanine or tryptophan. V and J are TRBV5-4 and TRBJ2-3, with a tentative D call TRBD1 (5 bases). The V gene lost 8 bases and the J gene lost 2 bases, with 24 bases spanning the gap. Germline V gene data show CDR1 as SGHNT and CDR2 as YYREEE (reference sequence). The CDR3 covers 17 residues. As DNA, the CDR3 is TGTGCCAGGAGCGTAGACGGACACCCTCCACCCACAGATACGCAGTATCGT. This sequence encodes CARSVDGHPPPTDTQYR.

Concerning this clonotype: The germline gene is not matched at one end of the junction; a read error may be the cause. The DNA for the CDR3 is TGCAGCGTGATGGGACAGGGAGGTGGTGAGCAGTTTTTC. This codes for CSVMGQGGGEQFF. This chain connects TRBV29-1 to TRBJ2-1, with TRBD1 matching over 9 bases. This CDR3 contains 13 residues. Germline V lookup: CDR1 SQVTM, CDR2 ANQGSEA.